This TCR beta chain was captured by sequencing in a study of read filtering for tumor transcriptome and immune sequencing. Looking at the study overall: R-ISS stage counts were under ten for I, approximately 15 for II, about seven for III. Study-wide points: Compared with RNA-seq, IR-seq gave much higher clonotype depth and reliability. Approximately 80% of IR-seq clonotypes had one read, totaling about 3.5% of reads; RNA-seq: approximately 73% and 42%.

This clonotype occurred many times. What it binds is unknown. Molecular barcoded adaptors covering alpha/delta and beta/gamma chains were used on roughly 400 ng RNA. TCRdb ran MiXCR on the reads and lists one entry per CDR3 protein. This table holds over 80,000 distinct CDR3 sequences, 9% to 15% found once. Deletions cut 2 bases from V and 1 base from J, with 12 bases between. CDR1 and CDR2 (germline): DFQATT, SNEGSKA (reference sequence). The CDR3 loop spans 15 amino acids. The sequence was obtained from a donor at least 40 years old with multiple myeloma. This chain joins TRBV20-1 and TRBJ1-5; D is ambiguous. The sample comprised a population of CD138-negative cells sorted from bone marrow. In nucleotides, the CDR3 is TGCAGTGCTAGAAAGGACCAAGGGAGCAATCAGCCCCAGCATTTT. Translation: CSARKDQGSNQPQHF.